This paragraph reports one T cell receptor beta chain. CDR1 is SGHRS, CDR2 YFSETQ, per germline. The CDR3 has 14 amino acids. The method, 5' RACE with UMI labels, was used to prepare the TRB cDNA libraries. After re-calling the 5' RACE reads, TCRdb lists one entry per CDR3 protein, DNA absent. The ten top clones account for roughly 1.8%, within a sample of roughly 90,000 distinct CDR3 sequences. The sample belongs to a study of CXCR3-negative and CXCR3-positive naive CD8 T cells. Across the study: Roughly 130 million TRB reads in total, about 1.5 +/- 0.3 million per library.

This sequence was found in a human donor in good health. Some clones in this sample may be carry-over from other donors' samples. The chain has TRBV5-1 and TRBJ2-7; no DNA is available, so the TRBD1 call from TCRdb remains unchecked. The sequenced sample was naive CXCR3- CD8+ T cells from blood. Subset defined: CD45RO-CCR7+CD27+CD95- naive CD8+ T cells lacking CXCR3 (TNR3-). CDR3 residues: CASRHRDQGYEQYF.